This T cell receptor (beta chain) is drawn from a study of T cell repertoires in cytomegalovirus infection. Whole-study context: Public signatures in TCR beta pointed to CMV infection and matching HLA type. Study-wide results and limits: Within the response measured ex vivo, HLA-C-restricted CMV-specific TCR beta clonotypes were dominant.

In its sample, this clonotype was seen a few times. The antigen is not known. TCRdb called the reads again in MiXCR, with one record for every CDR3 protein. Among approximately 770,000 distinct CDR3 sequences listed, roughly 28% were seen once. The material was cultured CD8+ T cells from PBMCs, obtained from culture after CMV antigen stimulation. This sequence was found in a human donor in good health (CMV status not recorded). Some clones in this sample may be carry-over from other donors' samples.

In nucleotides, the CDR3 is TGTGCCAGCAGGACAGGGGCGGATGGCTACACCTTC. Amino acid sequence: CASRTGADGYTF. This chain links TRBV27 with TRBJ1-2; 8 positions agree with TRBD1. Germline V gene data show CDR1 as MNHEY and CDR2 as SMNVEV (reference sequence). The CDR3 is 12 amino acids. Trimming cost V 6 bases and J 6 bases; bases outside gene matches: 3.